A single sample gave rise to the 7 T cell receptor beta chains below, sequenced in a study of T cells in Graves' hyperthyroidism and ophthalmopathy. TCR beta CDR3 region amplification was performed from RNA transcripts. Using the HTBI primer set, a first-round RT-PCR was run on the TCR CDR3. TCRdb re-called the multiplex PCR reads through MiXCR, storing one row per CDR3 protein. The sample yields about 560,000 distinct CDR3 sequences, 15% to 20% seen once. The sample was blood. These receptors originate from a woman under 30 with Graves' hyperthyroidism.

This clonotype was recorded at least ten times. The V and J genes are TRBV28 and TRBJ2-5, with D possibly TRBD1 on 6 matching bases. The germline V and J ends were trimmed by 6 bases and 5 bases, with 19 bases remaining between them. This CDR3 is 15 amino acids long. Germline CDR1 reads MDHEN; CDR2 reads SYDVKM. This CDR3 is CASSSNLQGWETQYF. CDR3 sequence (DNA): TGTGCCAGCAGCAGTAATCTACAGGGTTGGGAGACCCAGTACTTC.

This clonotype was recorded at least ten times. This sequence joins TRBV14 and TRBJ2-7; 8 bases fit TRBD1. The V gene end was trimmed by 4 bases and the J gene end by 2 bases; junction bases not matched to a gene: 10. The CDR3 runs to 16 residues. Germline CDR1 reads SGHDN; CDR2 reads FVKESK. CDR3 nucleotides: TGTGCCAGCAGCCTACGGGGACAGGTCCTTCCCTACGAGCAGTACTTC. Protein: CASSLRGQVLPYEQYF.

Comments on this clonotype: This clone may be a read error of a much larger clone one base away. The rearrangement uses TRBV30 and TRBJ2-7; tentative D call: TRBD2 (6 bases). CDR3 length: 15 amino acids. Germline-derived CDR1 and CDR2 are GTSNPN and SVGIG (reference sequence). V was shortened by 3 bases and J by 7 bases, with 22 bases between the two germline ends. CDR3 sequence (DNA): TGTGCCTGGAGGCCAGCGGGCGCAACGTGGAATGAGCAGTACTTC. It is translated as CAWRPAGATWNEQYF.

This clonotype was recorded many times. The chain has TRBV20-1 and TRBJ2-3; 7 bases match TRBD2. V shed 0 bases, J shed 5 bases, and the junction held 11 bases outside the gene matches. Germline lookup yields CDR1 DFQATT and CDR2 SNEGSKA (reference sequence). This CDR3 has 16 residues. The CDR3 sequence: CSARDLGRGTRDTQYF. The CDR3 DNA sequence: TGCAGTGCTAGAGATCTCGGGCGGGGGACGAGAGATACGCAGTATTTT.

This clonotype has only a few counts. A read error may explain this, as a much larger clone is one base away. CDR3 bases: TGTGCCGGCAGCTTAGCGGGAAGGGTCAATGAGCAGTTCTTC. It codes for CAGSLAGRVNEQFF. This sequence joins TRBV11-2 and TRBJ2-1, with 8 bases identical to TRBD2. Germline values: CDR1 SGHAT, CDR2 FQNNGV. The CDR3 runs to 14 residues. The full variable domain, in which reference TRBV11-2 and TRBJ2-1 provide the parts outside the CDR3, is EAGVAQSPRYKIIEKRQSVAFWCNPISGHATLYWYQQILGQGPKLLIQFQNNGVVDDSQLPKDRFSAERLKGVDSTLKIQPAKLEDSAVYLCAGSLAGRVNEQFFGPGTRLTVL.

The genes are TRBV20-1 and TRBJ2-7, with 8 bases matching TRBD1. With V trimmed by 3 bases and J by 5 bases, 9 bases remained unmatched. The CDR3 covers 14 residues. The germline V gene has CDR1 DFQATT and CDR2 SNEGSKA (reference sequence). CDR3 bases: TGCAGTGCTAGCCCGGACAGGGTCTTGGACGAGCAGTACTTC. Translating it yields CSASPDRVLDEQYF.

About this clonotype: A read error may be the cause here, since a much bigger clone is one base away. The chain has TRBV12-3 or TRBV12-4 and TRBJ2-7; TRBD2 matches at 7 bases. The DNA end is a closer match to TRBJ2-1, so the J assignment may be wrong. The CDR3 has 13 residues. The CDR3: CASTERGSYEQFF. As DNA, the CDR3 is TGTGCCAGCACTGAGCGGGGCTCCTACGAGCAGTTCTTC.